These T cell receptor beta chains were read from a single sample in a study of T cells after yellow fever vaccination. Via MiXCR, TCRdb re-called the 5' RACE reads, giving one row per CDR3 protein. The sample has 340,000 or so distinct CDR3 sequences; 12% are singletons. The material sequenced was CD4+ T cells sorted from PBMCs, taken 15 days after the yellow fever booster vaccination. The receptors shown here come from a man between 18 and 29 years old who received the YFV17D yellow fever vaccine. The CDR3 runs from the conserved cysteine through the conserved F or W. Fields, in order: clone size, J gene, D gene, V gene, CDR3 DNA, CDR3 protein. The D gene is left open where the match is weak. Expanded clones get a size class; other rows say once, few or many, or leave the size out.

>-|TRBJ2-3|-|TRBV6-5
TGTGCCAGCAGAAAACGCAGGGCGAACGGAGATACGCAGTATTTT
CASRKRRANGDTQYF
>few|TRBJ1-2|-|TRBV12-3/TRBV12-4
TGTGCCAGCAGTTTAGTTGGATTTGGTGGCTACACCTTC
CASSLVGFGGYTF
>-|TRBJ2-1|TRBD2|TRBV6-2/TRBV6-3
TGTGCCAGCAGAGGCCTAGCGGGGGGTCTAGGAGAGCAGTTCTTC
CASRGLAGGLGEQFF
>-|TRBJ2-3|TRBD2|TRBV5-1
TGCGCCAGCAGCGGTAGCGGGGCCACAGATACGCAGTATTTT
CASSGSGATDTQYF
>few|TRBJ2-7|-|TRBV12-3/TRBV12-4
TGTGCCAGCAGTTCCTCCGGGACACCCTACGAGCAGTACTTC
CASSSSGTPYEQYF
>-|TRBJ1-2|TRBD1|TRBV29-1
TGCAGCGGGGGACAGGGCCCCTTCAGCTATGGCTACACCTTC
CSGGQGPFSYGYTF
>few|TRBJ1-6|TRBD1|TRBV6-5
TGTGCCAGCAGGTCACGACAGGGTTTACTACTTCTAAATTCACCCCTCCACTTT
CASRSRQGLLLLNSPLHF
>many|TRBJ1-1|-|TRBV20-1
TGCAGTGCTAGTTACGGGACCCAGGGCACTGAAGCTTTCTTT
CSASYGTQGTEAFF
>few|TRBJ1-5|-|TRBV6-2/TRBV6-3
TGTGCCAGCAGTTACTCCCCCGGGACGGGTACTAATCAGCCCCAGCATTTT
CASSYSPGTGTNQPQHF
>-|TRBJ1-3|-|TRBV29-1
TGCAGCGTTAGTTTCGTCTCTGGAAACACCATATATTTT
CSVSFVSGNTIYF
>-|TRBJ1-1|TRBD1|TRBV7-9
TGTGCCAGCAGCTCGACATGGACAGGGGGACGGGTTTTCTTT
CASSSTWTGGRVFF
>few|TRBJ2-3|-|TRBV20-1
TGCAGTGCTAGATCTCCGGGCACAGATACGCAGTATTTT
CSARSPGTDTQYF
>few|TRBJ1-1|-|TRBV12-3/TRBV12-4
TGTGCCAGCAGTTTTGGTGGGGGTGTTACTGAAGCTTTCTTT
CASSFGGGVTEAFF
>-|TRBJ2-5|-|TRBV6-6
TGTGCCAGCAGTTACTCCCAGCTGAAAGAGACCCAGTACTTC
CASSYSQLKETQYF
>many|TRBJ1-5|-|TRBV24-1
TGTGCCACCAGTGACCAGGATAGCAATCAGCCCCAGCATTTT
CATSDQDSNQPQHF
>many|TRBJ2-5|-|TRBV7-2
TGTGCCAGCAGCTTACTTACCAGGGAGGAGACCCAGTACTTC
CASSLLTREETQYF
>few|TRBJ2-2|-|TRBV21-1
TGTGCCAGCAGCAAGAGGCGGGACACCGGGGAGCTGTTTTTT
CASSKRRDTGELFF
>-|TRBJ1-1|-|TRBV5-4
TGTGCCAGCAGCCCAGGGGATCGGAGAACTGAAGCTTTCTTT
CASSPGDRRTEAFF
>-|TRBJ2-3|-|TRBV29-1
TGCAGCGTTGAATTCGGGGGCCGCGCGGATACGCAGTATTTT
CSVEFGGRADTQYF
>-|TRBJ2-1|TRBD1|TRBV6-6
TGTGCCAGCTGGGACAGAGATTCCTACAATGAGCAGTTCTTC
CASWDRDSYNEQFF
>-|TRBJ1-2|TRBD1|TRBV7-2
TGTGCCAGCAGCTTAGATGGGACAGGGGGCAACTATGGCTACACCTTC
CASSLDGTGGNYGYTF
>few|TRBJ2-1|-|TRBV10-3
TGTGCCACAGAAAGCTCCGGTACATCCTACAATGAGCAGTTCTTC
CATESSGTSYNEQFF
>-|TRBJ2-1|-|TRBV4-3
TGCGCCAGCAGCCAAGAGGGGGGGACAAACTCCTACAATGAGCAGTTCTTC
CASSQEGGTNSYNEQFF
>few|TRBJ1-5|-|TRBV6-5
TGTGCCAGCAGTTACCTCGGACGCCTCTGGTATTTT
CASSYLGRLWYF
>few|TRBJ1-6|-|TRBV5-1
TGCGCCAGTCAATGGGACCCTAATTCACCCCTCCACTTT
CASQWDPNSPLHF
>-|TRBJ1-2|-|TRBV3-1
TGTGCCAGCAGCCAAGATATATCATCGTGGGTAAACTATGGCTACACCTTC
CASSQDISSWVNYGYTF
>-|TRBJ1-2|TRBD1|TRBV12-3/TRBV12-4
TGTGCCAGCAGCCGGGACAGGCCTAACTCTGGCTACACCTTC
CASSRDRPNSGYTF
>-|TRBJ1-2|-|TRBV6-5
TGTGCCAGCAGCCCCTGGGACGGCCTCCTCTATGGCTACACCTTC
CASSPWDGLLYGYTF
>-|TRBJ2-5|-|TRBV7-2
TGTGCCAGCATTTCAAGGGGGGAGACCCAGTACTTC
CASISRGETQYF
>few|TRBJ1-5|-|TRBV4-3
TGCGCCAGCAGCCCTAGTGTTCAGCGAAATCAGCCCCAGCATTTT
CASSPSVQRNQPQHF
>-|TRBJ1-5|TRBD1|TRBV19
TGTGCCAGTACTGACAGGGACTATAGCAATCAGCCCCAGCATTTT
CASTDRDYSNQPQHF
>few|TRBJ1-2|-|TRBV11-2
TGTGCCAGCACCCGGGAAGGGGCCCAAAACTATGGCTACACCTTC
CASTREGAQNYGYTF
>-|TRBJ2-6|-|TRBV5-4
TGTGCCAGCAGCCCGCCGGGGGCTGGGGCCAACGTCCTGACTTTC
CASSPPGAGANVLTF
>few|TRBJ1-1|TRBD1|TRBV18
TGTGCCAGCTCACTACGGACAGGGTCGGCTTTCTTT
CASSLRTGSAFF
>-|TRBJ2-3|-|TRBV6-5
TGTGCCAGCAGTTACCAAGCAGGGACGACAGATACGCAGTATTTT
CASSYQAGTTDTQYF
>-|TRBJ2-7|-|TRBV7-9
TGTGCCAGCAGCTTCCCGGGACCTTACGAGCAGTACTTC
CASSFPGPYEQYF